This T cell receptor (beta chain) is from a study of blood T cell repertoires in COVID-19. Study summary: Acute and convalescent COVID-19 specimens originated in the United States, Italy and Spain. T cells, B-cell-depleted T cells, or PBMCs provided the cDNA or gDNA that served as material.

The sample holds a few counts of this clone. This CDR3 contains 13 residues. Per germline, CDR1 SGHAT and CDR2 FQNNGV. With 5 bases removed from V and 5 bases from J, the gap between germline ends came to 12 bases. Per the original methods: By means of reference gene primer amplification, nucleated cell counts were estimated. Some clones are missing from TCRdb's copy, which holds only in-frame ones; the method was immunoSEQ multiplex PCR. V, J and clone size were drawn from that table, and D and trimming were deduced from the DNA. The sample lists about 53,000 clones, 65% to 80% occurring once. The chain is built from TRBV11-2 and TRBJ1-2; D call uncertain. The sequenced sample consisted of peripheral blood. The sequence derives from a human donor with active or convalescent COVID-19. The donor label of this sample is uncertain. The CDR3 here is CASSVSSTYGYTF. For the CDR3, the DNA is TGTGCCAGCAGCGTTAGCAGTACTTATGGCTACACCTTC.